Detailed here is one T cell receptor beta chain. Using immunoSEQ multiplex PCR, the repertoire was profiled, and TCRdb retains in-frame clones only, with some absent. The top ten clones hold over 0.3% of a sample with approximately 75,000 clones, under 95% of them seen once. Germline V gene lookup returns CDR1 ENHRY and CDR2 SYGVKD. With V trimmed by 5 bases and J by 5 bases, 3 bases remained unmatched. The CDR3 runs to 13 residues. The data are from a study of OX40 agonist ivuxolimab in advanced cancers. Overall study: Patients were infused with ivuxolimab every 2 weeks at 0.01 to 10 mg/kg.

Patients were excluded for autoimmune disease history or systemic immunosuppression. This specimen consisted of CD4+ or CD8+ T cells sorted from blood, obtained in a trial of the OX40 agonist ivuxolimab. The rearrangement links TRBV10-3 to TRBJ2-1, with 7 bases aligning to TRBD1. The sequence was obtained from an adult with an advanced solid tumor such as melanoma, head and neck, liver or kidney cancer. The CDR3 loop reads CAISSGTDNEQFF. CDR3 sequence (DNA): TGTGCCATCAGTTCTGGGACAGACAATGAGCAGTTCTTC.